This TCR beta chain was sequenced during a study of molecular identifiers for immune sequencing clone quantification. Trimming took 3 bases from V and 6 from J; bases not matched to a gene: 7. Germline assignment: CDR1 SQVTM and CDR2 ANQGSEA. CDR3 length: 15 residues. Using its own MiXCR run on the PCR reads, TCRdb lists one record per CDR3 protein. The sample has 550,000 to 750,000 distinct CDR3 sequences; 15% to 20% are singletons. This clonotype was seen at least ten times. Sequences were obtained from naive CD8+ T cells from blood, with Jurkat cell RNA spiked in. As to subset: FACS-sorted CD8+CD4-CCR7+CD45RA+ naive T cells. This TCR was recovered from a human donor in good health. Some libraries in this study had Jurkat cell RNA spiked in. V is TRBV29-1 and J is TRBJ2-2; 10 bases agree with TRBD2. CDR3 protein: CSVEQLAGMAGELFF. In DNA form, the CDR3 reads TGCAGCGTTGAGCAACTAGCGGGAATGGCCGGGGAGCTGTTTTTT.